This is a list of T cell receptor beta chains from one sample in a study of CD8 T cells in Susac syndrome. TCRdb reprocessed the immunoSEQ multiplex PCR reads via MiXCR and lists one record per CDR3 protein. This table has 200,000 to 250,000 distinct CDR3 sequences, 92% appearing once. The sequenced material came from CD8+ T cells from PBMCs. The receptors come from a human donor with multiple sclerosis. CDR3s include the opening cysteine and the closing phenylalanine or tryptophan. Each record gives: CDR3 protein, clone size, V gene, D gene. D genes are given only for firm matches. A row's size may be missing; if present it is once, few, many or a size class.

CDR3aa: CASSLHPETEAFF
abundance: NA
v_gene: TRBV13
d_gene: NA

CDR3aa: CASSRGGINEQFF
abundance: NA
v_gene: TRBV9
d_gene: TRBD2

CDR3aa: CASSLAVMSSGANVLTF
abundance: NA
v_gene: TRBV7-9
d_gene: NA

CDR3aa: CASSGAWRGDGYTF
abundance: NA
v_gene: TRBV7-9
d_gene: NA

CDR3aa: CASSLGTSGSNIQYF
abundance: NA
v_gene: TRBV12-3/TRBV12-4
d_gene: TRBD2

CDR3aa: CSVRAGDRYEQYF
abundance: NA
v_gene: TRBV29-1
d_gene: TRBD2

CDR3aa: CASSETEGYGYTF
abundance: NA
v_gene: TRBV2
d_gene: NA

CDR3aa: CASFDRVNTEAFF
abundance: NA
v_gene: TRBV6-6
d_gene: TRBD1

CDR3aa: CASSPHPGANVLTF
abundance: NA
v_gene: TRBV5-4
d_gene: NA

CDR3aa: CASSSYPRGPYGYTF
abundance: NA
v_gene: TRBV27
d_gene: NA

CDR3aa: CASRGQMNTEAFF
abundance: NA
v_gene: TRBV6-5
d_gene: NA

CDR3aa: CSVEDQGGEQFF
abundance: NA
v_gene: TRBV29-1
d_gene: NA

CDR3aa: CASSLGGEGGYTF
abundance: NA
v_gene: TRBV27
d_gene: NA

CDR3aa: CSAISVNSYNEQFF
abundance: NA
v_gene: TRBV20-1
d_gene: NA

CDR3aa: CASSLRMGGTNEQFF
abundance: NA
v_gene: TRBV13
d_gene: TRBD2

CDR3aa: CSATTTLSYEQYF
abundance: NA
v_gene: TRBV20-1
d_gene: NA

CDR3aa: CASSPGTGLFEQYF
abundance: NA
v_gene: TRBV11-2
d_gene: TRBD1

CDR3aa: CASSYQGRSSGNTIYF
abundance: NA
v_gene: TRBV7-3
d_gene: NA

CDR3aa: CASSQDVTSGSSEQYF
abundance: NA
v_gene: TRBV4-3
d_gene: TRBD2

CDR3aa: CASSASAEAFF
abundance: once
v_gene: TRBV7-9
d_gene: NA

CDR3aa: CASSEWAEETQYF
abundance: NA
v_gene: TRBV25-1
d_gene: NA

CDR3aa: CSVEGILGDTQYF
abundance: NA
v_gene: TRBV29-1
d_gene: NA

CDR3aa: CASSPTRRVYEQYF
abundance: NA
v_gene: TRBV13
d_gene: NA

CDR3aa: CASSVEGNTGELFF
abundance: NA
v_gene: TRBV9
d_gene: NA

CDR3aa: CASSSWGGTDTQYF
abundance: once
v_gene: TRBV9
d_gene: NA

CDR3aa: CASSTDRSLPYEQYF
abundance: NA
v_gene: TRBV19
d_gene: NA

CDR3aa: CASRARGVRVYEQYF
abundance: NA
v_gene: TRBV2
d_gene: NA

CDR3aa: CASSPYSTDTQYF
abundance: NA
v_gene: TRBV7-3
d_gene: NA

CDR3aa: CASGGGQGKVTGELFF
abundance: NA
v_gene: TRBV9
d_gene: NA

CDR3aa: CAWSVPGLAGPSHEQFF
abundance: NA
v_gene: TRBV30
d_gene: TRBD2

CDR3aa: CASRGRGRLYTEAFF
abundance: NA
v_gene: TRBV2
d_gene: TRBD1